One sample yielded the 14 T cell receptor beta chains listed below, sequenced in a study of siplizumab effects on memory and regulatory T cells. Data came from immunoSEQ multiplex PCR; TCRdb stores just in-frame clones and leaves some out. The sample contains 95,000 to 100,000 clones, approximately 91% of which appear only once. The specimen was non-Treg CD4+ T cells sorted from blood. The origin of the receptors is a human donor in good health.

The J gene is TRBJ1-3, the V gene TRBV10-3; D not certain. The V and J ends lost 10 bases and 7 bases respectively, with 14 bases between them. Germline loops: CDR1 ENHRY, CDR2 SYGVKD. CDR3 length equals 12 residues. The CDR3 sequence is CATSAALNTIYF. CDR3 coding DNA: TGTGCCACCTCGGCTGCATTGAACACCATATATTTT.

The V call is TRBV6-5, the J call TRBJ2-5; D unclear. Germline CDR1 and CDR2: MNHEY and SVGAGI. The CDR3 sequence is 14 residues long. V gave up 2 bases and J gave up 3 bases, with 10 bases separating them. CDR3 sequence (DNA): TGTGCCAGCAGTTACGGTAGCCTGAAAGAGACCCAGTACTTC. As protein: CASSYGSLKETQYF.

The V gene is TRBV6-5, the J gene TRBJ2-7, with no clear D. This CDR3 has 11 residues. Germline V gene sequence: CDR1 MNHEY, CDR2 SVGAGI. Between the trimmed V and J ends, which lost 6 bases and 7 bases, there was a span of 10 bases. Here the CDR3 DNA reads TGTGCCAGCAGGGCAGATGCGGAGCAGTACTTC. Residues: CASRADAEQYF.

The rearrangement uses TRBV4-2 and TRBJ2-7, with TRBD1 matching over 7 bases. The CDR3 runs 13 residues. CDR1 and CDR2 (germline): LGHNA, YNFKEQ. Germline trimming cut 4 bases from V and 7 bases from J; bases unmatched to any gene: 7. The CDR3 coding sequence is TGTGCCAGCAGCCCCCGGGACAGAAGGGAGCAGTACTTC. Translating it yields CASSPRDRREQYF.

The CDR3 spells CASRGTGSQPQHF. The CDR3 DNA is TGTGCCAGCAGGGGGACAGGGAGTCAGCCCCAGCATTTT. The V gene is TRBV27, the J gene TRBJ1-5, with 9 bases aligning to TRBD1. Germline V gives CDR1 MNHEY, CDR2 SMNVEV (reference sequence). Losses at the gene ends were 6 bases for V and 6 bases for J; bases not matched to a gene: 3. The CDR3 runs to 13 residues.

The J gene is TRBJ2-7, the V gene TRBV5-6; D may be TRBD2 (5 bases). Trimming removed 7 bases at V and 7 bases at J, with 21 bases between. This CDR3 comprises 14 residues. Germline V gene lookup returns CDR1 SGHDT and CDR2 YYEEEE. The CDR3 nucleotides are TGTGCCAGCTCTGAGCGGATCTGGGCTGGGGAGCAGTACTTC. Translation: CASSERIWAGEQYF. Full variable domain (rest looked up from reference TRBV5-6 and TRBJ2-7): DAGVTQSPTHLIKTRGQQVTLRCSPKSGHDTVSWYQQALGQGPQFIFQYYEEEERQRGNFPDRFSGHQFPNYSSELNVNALLLGDSALYLCASSERIWAGEQYFGPGTRLTVT.

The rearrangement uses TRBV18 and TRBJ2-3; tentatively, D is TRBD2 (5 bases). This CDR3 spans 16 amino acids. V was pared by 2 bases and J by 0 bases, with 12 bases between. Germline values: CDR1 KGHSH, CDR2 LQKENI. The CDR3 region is CASSPKRADSTDTQYF. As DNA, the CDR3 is TGTGCCAGCTCACCAAAGAGGGCCGATAGCACAGATACGCAGTATTTT.

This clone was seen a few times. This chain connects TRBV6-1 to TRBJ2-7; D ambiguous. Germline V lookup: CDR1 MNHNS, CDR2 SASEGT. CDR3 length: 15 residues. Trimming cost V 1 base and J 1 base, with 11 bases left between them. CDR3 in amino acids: CASSEEGVRSYEQYF. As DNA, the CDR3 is TGTGCCAGCAGTGAAGAAGGAGTTCGGTCCTACGAGCAGTACTTC.

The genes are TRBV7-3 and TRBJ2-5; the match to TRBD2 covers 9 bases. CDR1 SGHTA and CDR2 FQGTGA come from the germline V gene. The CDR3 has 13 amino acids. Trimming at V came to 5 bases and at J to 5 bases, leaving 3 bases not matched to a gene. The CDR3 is CASSRGRAETQYF. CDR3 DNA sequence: TGTGCCAGCAGCCGCGGGAGGGCCGAGACCCAGTACTTC.

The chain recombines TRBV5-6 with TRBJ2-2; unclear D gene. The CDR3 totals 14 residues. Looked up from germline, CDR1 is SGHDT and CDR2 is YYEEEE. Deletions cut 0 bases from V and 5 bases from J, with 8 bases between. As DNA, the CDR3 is TGTGCCAGCAGCTTGGCGGCTTATACCGGGGAGCTGTTTTTT. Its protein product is CASSLAAYTGELFF.

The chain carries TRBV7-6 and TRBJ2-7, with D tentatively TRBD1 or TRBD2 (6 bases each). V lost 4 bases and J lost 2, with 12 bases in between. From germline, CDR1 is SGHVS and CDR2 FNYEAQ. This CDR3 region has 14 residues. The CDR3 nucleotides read TGTGCCAGCAGCTCCCCGGGGGCGGCCTACGAGCAGTACTTC. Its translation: CASSSPGAAYEQYF.

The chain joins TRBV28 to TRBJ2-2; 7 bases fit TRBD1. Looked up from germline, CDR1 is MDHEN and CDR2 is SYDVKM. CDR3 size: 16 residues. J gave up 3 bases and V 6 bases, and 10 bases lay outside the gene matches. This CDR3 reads CASRSMDRRDTGELFF. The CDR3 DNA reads TGTGCCAGCAGATCAATGGACAGGCGGGACACCGGGGAGCTGTTTTTT.

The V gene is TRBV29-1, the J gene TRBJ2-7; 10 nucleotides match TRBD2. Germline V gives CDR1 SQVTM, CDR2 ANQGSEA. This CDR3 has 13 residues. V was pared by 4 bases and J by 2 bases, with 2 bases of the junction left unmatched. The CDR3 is CSVVLAGPYEQYF. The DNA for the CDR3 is TGCAGCGTTGTACTAGCGGGACCCTACGAGCAGTACTTC.

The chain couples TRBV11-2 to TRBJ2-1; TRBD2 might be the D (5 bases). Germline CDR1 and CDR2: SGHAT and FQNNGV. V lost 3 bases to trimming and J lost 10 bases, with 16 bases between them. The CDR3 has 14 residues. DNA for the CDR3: TGTGCCAGCAGCTTGGGGAGCTCCCGAAGGGAGCAGTTCTTC. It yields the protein CASSLGSSRREQFF.